This entry concerns a single T cell receptor (beta chain). In the authors' workflow: For nucleated cells, counts were estimated from reference gene primer amplification. Sequenced by immunoSEQ multiplex PCR; TCRdb stores in-frame clones only, minus some. V, J and clone size reflect that table, while D and trimming were determined from the DNA. The table records roughly 200,000 clones, roughly 85% of them present only once. The data stem from a study of blood T cell repertoires in COVID-19. Study information: Both acute and convalescent COVID-19 samples were obtained from the United States, Italy and Spain. Sources were T cells, B-cell-depleted T cells, or PBMCs; the material itself was cDNA or gDNA.

Sequencing was performed on peripheral blood. The sequence was collected from a woman aged 80 or over with acute or convalescent COVID-19.

The CDR3 DNA reads TGTGCCAGCAGTTCCCCTAGCGGGAGGCTCCCCTACGAGCAGTACTTC. Translating gives CASSSPSGRLPYEQYF. The rearrangement uses TRBV6-5 and TRBJ2-7; 11 bases are a match to TRBD2. The V segment lost 4 bases and the J segment 2 bases; nucleotides outside the gene matches: 7. The CDR3 runs to 16 residues. Germline loops: CDR1 MNHEY, CDR2 SVGAGI.